This entry is about one T cell receptor beta chain. Germline CDR1 reads SGHVS; CDR2 reads FQNEAQ. The CDR3 consists of 14 residues. Trimming pared 5 bases from V and 2 bases from J, leaving 12 bases between. TCRdb keeps only in-frame clones here, not all; method: immunoSEQ multiplex PCR. Among roughly 86,000 clones, 85% to 90% were seen once, and the ten largest hold over 4%. These data are taken from a study of blood T cell repertoires in COVID-19. Turning to the study itself: Italy, Spain and the United States were the sources of the convalescent and acute COVID-19 samples. In each case, the material was cDNA or gDNA derived from T cells, B-cell-depleted T cells, or PBMCs.

The origin of this receptor is a man aged 40-50 years with acute or convalescent COVID-19. What was sequenced was peripheral blood. The chain carries TRBV7-8 and TRBJ1-2, with D perhaps matching TRBD1 (5 bases). The CDR3 reads CASSRGRDNYGYTF. The CDR3 DNA reads TGTGCCAGCAGCCGAGGGCGGGACAACTATGGCTACACCTTC.